This TCR beta chain comes out of a study of shared clonotypes between healthy human individuals. Naivety among CD8 cells was defined by CD45RO negativity and positive CCR7 selection, thereby excluding terminally differentiated effector memory CD45RA+ cells. Study results and caveats: Rarefaction curves obtained for sorted subsets showed sequencing incomplete despite large depth. Apart from blood, nothing was sampled; tissue repertoires likely differ.

This clone was seen just once. The antigen is not known. Data came from immunoSEQ multiplex PCR; TCRdb stores just in-frame clones and leaves some out. This table has more than 2 million clones, roughly 95% appearing once. Germline CDR1 MNHEY, CDR2 SMNVEV (reference sequence). The CDR3 extends over 16 amino acids. V gave up 2 bases and J gave up 1 base, with 11 bases separating them. V usage is TRBV27 and J usage is TRBJ2-2; D remains unclear. The TCR comes from a man between 18 and 29 years old in good health. Sequenced material: naive CD8+ T cells sorted from blood. The chain's CDR3 is CASSLNTIENTGELFF. CDR3 nucleotides: TGTGCCAGCAGTTTAAATACAATAGAGAACACCGGGGAGCTGTTTTTT.